This is a list of T cell receptor beta chains from one sample in a study of CD8 T cells in Susac syndrome. Each CDR3 protein is one row after TCRdb ran MiXCR on the immunoSEQ multiplex PCR reads. The data show 150,000 to 180,000 distinct CDR3 sequences, with approximately 94% seen just once and 0.2% to 0.25% held by the top ten. The sample taken for sequencing was CD8+ T cells from PBMCs. The receptor set was obtained from a human donor with multiple sclerosis. The CDR3 runs from the conserved cysteine through the conserved F or W. D genes are given only for firm matches.

J gene: TRBJ2-6
D gene: .
V gene: TRBV4-1
CDR3 protein: CASSQDLGSLGANVLTF
CDR3 DNA: TGCGCCAGCAGCCAAGATCTAGGGAGTCTGGGGGCCAACGTCCTGACTTTC

J gene: TRBJ1-1
D gene: .
V gene: TRBV12-3/TRBV12-4
CDR3 protein: CASSFGTEAFF
CDR3 DNA: TGTGCCAGCAGTTTCGGCACTGAAGCTTTCTTT

J gene: TRBJ2-5
D gene: TRBD2
V gene: TRBV7-9
CDR3 protein: CASSPRTRETQYF
CDR3 DNA: TGTGCCAGCAGCCCCCGGACTAGAGAGACCCAGTACTTC

J gene: TRBJ1-1
D gene: TRBD1
V gene: TRBV7-9
CDR3 protein: CASSVPGQGAPTEAFF
CDR3 DNA: TGTGCCAGCAGCGTCCCGGGACAGGGAGCCCCCACTGAAGCTTTCTTT

J gene: TRBJ1-1
D gene: .
V gene: TRBV14
CDR3 protein: CASSQEYVNTEAFF
CDR3 DNA: TGTGCCAGCAGCCAAGAGTACGTGAACACTGAAGCTTTCTTT

J gene: TRBJ1-4
D gene: TRBD1
V gene: TRBV29-1
CDR3 protein: CSVEQTGEIGEKLFF
CDR3 DNA: TGCAGCGTTGAACAGACAGGGGAAATCGGGGAAAAACTGTTTTTT

J gene: TRBJ2-3
D gene: .
V gene: TRBV15
CDR3 protein: CATSRDRGRSTDTQYF
CDR3 DNA: TGTGCCACCAGCAGAGATAGAGGAAGGAGCACAGATACGCAGTATTTT

J gene: TRBJ1-3
D gene: .
V gene: TRBV11-3
CDR3 protein: CASRDRSVSGNTIYF
CDR3 DNA: TGTGCCAGCAGGGACAGATCAGTCTCTGGAAACACCATATATTTT

J gene: TRBJ2-7
D gene: .
V gene: TRBV27
CDR3 protein: CASISRGYEQYF
CDR3 DNA: TGTGCCAGCATTTCTAGGGGGTACGAGCAGTACTTC

J gene: TRBJ2-2
D gene: .
V gene: TRBV23-1
CDR3 protein: CASSRGEYTGELFF
CDR3 DNA: TGCGCCAGCAGTCGAGGGGAATACACCGGGGAGCTGTTTTTT

J gene: TRBJ2-5
D gene: .
V gene: TRBV13
CDR3 protein: CASSSPPHKGQETQYF
CDR3 DNA: TGTGCCAGCAGTTCCCCGCCCCACAAGGGGCAAGAGACCCAGTACTTC

J gene: TRBJ2-1
D gene: .
V gene: TRBV20-1
CDR3 protein: CSARDAGPGSPYNEQFF
CDR3 DNA: TGCAGTGCTAGGGACGCAGGGCCGGGGTCTCCTTACAATGAGCAGTTCTTC

J gene: TRBJ1-2
D gene: .
V gene: TRBV29-1
CDR3 protein: CSVDEGRYGYTF
CDR3 DNA: TGCAGCGTTGACGAAGGCCGCTATGGCTACACCTTC

J gene: TRBJ1-1
D gene: .
V gene: TRBV7-9
CDR3 protein: CASSPIGRLEAFF
CDR3 DNA: TGTGCCAGCAGCCCCATTGGCCGTCTAGAAGCTTTCTTT